The next 7 T cell receptor beta chains were all read from a single sample in a study of response to subunit inactivated influenza vaccine. TCRdb independently ran MiXCR on the RT-PCR reads; one entry per CDR3 protein. The sample consists of hundreds of thousands of distinct CDR3 sequences, 11% to 15% of them appearing once. The input for sequencing was PBMCs from blood, taken roughly 15 days before vaccination. All receptors come from a man between 50 and 59 years old who received an inactivated influenza vaccine.

This clonotype was detected ten times or more. The chain couples TRBV19 to TRBJ1-6, with 9 bases identical to TRBD1. Germline values: CDR1 LNHDA, CDR2 SQIVND (reference sequence). The CDR3 covers 15 residues. J lost 15 bases, V lost 6 bases, and 15 bases had no gene match. This CDR3 reads CASRQPGQGNSGLHF. Here the CDR3 DNA reads TGTGCCAGTAGGCAACCGGGACAGGGTAATTCAGGCCTCCACTTT.

This clonotype was seen once. The chain carries TRBV5-6 and TRBJ2-7, with a possible D match to TRBD2 (6 bases). The V and J ends lost 0 bases and 1 base respectively, with 14 bases between them. CDR1 is SGHDT, CDR2 YYEEEE, per germline. This CDR3 is built from 16 residues. The CDR3 reads CASSLAGRGSSYEQYF. CDR3 in DNA: TGTGCCAGCAGCTTGGCCGGGCGGGGTTCGTCCTACGAGCAGTACTTC.

In this sample, this clonotype turned up many times. The chain carries TRBV10-2 and TRBJ2-7; perhaps TRBD1 as D (6 bases). Deletions cut 0 bases from V and 0 bases from J, with 9 bases between. The CDR3 is made up of 15 amino acids. The germline CDR1 and CDR2 sequences are WSHSY and SAAADI. CDR3 loop: CASSESPDSSYEQYF. The CDR3 nucleotides read TGCGCCAGCAGTGAGTCCCCGGACAGCTCCTACGAGCAGTACTTC.

A few counts support this clonotype. V is TRBV27 and J is TRBJ2-1; D possibly matches TRBD1 or TRBD2 (6 bases each). Trimming pared 6 bases from V and 4 bases from J, leaving 13 bases between. The CDR3 is 14 residues long. Germline CDR1 reads MNHEY; CDR2 reads SMNVEV (reference sequence). The DNA for the CDR3 is TGTGCCAGCAGGGGGGGCTGGGCATACAATGAGCAGTTCTTC. This sequence encodes CASRGGWAYNEQFF.

This clonotype was seen only a few times. CDR3 DNA sequence: TGCAGTGCTAGTATCGGATACGAGCAGTACTTC. This codes for CSASIGYEQYF. The J gene is TRBJ2-7, the V gene TRBV20-1; D is ambiguous. Deletions cut 3 bases from V and 4 bases from J, with 7 bases between. The CDR3 extends over 11 amino acids. The germline CDR1 and CDR2 sequences are DFQATT and SNEGSKA (reference sequence).

The table lists this clonotype with many counts. The chain carries TRBV15 and TRBJ2-5, with TRBD2 matching 9 bases. The V and J ends lost 5 bases and 5 bases, in that order; junction bases with no gene match: 6. CDR1 is LNHNV, CDR2 YYDKDF, per germline (reference sequence). The CDR3 spans 14 residues. The CDR3 nucleotides read TGTGCCACCAGCCGCGGGAGGGTTCGGGAGACCCAGTACTTC. Protein sequence: CATSRGRVRETQYF. The entire variable domain, with the rest obtained from reference TRBV15 and TRBJ2-5, is as follows: DAMVIQNPRYQVTQFGKPVTLSCSQTLNHNVMYWYQQKSSQAPKLLFHYYDKDFNNEADTPDNFQSRRPNTSFCFLDIRSPGLGDTAMYLCATSRGRVRETQYFGPGTRLLVL.

This clonotype was detected a few times. The chain combines TRBV3-1 with TRBJ2-5, with D possibly being TRBD1 (5 bases). Trimming left V 6 bases short and J 4 bases short, with 12 bases between. The CDR3 runs to 13 residues. The germline V gene encodes CDR1 LGHDT and CDR2 YNNKEL (reference sequence). CDR3 amino acids: CASSDRSAETQYF. CDR3 coding DNA: TGTGCCAGCAGTGACAGATCCGCAGAGACCCAGTACTTC.